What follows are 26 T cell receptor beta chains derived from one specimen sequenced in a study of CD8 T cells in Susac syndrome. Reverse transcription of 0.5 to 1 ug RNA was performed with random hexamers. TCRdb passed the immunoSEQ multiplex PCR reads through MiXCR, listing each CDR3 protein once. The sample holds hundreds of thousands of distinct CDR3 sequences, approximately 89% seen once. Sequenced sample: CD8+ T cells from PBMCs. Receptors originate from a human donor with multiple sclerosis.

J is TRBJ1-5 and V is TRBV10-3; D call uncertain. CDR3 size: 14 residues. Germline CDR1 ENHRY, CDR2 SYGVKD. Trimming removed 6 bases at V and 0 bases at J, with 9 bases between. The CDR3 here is CAIRAGNSNQPQHF. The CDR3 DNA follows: TGTGCCATCAGGGCGGGAAATAGCAATCAGCCCCAGCATTTT.

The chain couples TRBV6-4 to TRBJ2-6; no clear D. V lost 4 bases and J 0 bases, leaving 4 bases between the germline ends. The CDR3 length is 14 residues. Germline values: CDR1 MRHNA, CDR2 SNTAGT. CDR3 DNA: TGTGCCAGCAGTGCCTTCTCTGGGGCCAACGTCCTGACTTTC. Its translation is CASSAFSGANVLTF.

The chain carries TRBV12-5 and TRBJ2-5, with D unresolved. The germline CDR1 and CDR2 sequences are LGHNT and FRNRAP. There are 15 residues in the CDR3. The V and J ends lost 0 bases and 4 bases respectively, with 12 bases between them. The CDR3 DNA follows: TGTGCTAGTGGTTTGGTTCGACTTTCGGGAGAGACCCAGTACTTC. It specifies CASGLVRLSGETQYF.

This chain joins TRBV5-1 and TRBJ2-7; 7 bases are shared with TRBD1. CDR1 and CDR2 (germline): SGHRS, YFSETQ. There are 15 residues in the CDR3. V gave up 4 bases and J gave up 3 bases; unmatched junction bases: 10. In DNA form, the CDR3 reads TGCGCCAGCAGCCCAACCGGGACAGATAGCTACGAGCAGTACTTC. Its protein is CASSPTGTDSYEQYF.

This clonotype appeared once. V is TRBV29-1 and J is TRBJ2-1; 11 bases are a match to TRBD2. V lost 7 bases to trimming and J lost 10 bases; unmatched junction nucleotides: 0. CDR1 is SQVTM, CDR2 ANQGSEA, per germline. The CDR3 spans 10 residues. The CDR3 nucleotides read TGCAGCGCTAGCGGGAGGGAGCAGTTCTTC. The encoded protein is CSASGREQFF.

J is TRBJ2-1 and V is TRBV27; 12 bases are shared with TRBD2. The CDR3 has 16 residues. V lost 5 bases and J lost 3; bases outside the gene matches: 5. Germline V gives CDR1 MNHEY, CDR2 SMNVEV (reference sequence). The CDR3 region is CASSATTSGSYNEQFF. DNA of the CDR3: TGTGCCAGCAGTGCCACGACTAGCGGGAGCTACAATGAGCAGTTCTTC.

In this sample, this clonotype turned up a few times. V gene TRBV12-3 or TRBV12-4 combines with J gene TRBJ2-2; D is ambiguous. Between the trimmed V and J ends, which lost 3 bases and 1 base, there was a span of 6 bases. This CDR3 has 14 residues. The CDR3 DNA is TGTGCCAGCAGTTTGTACGTGAACACCGGGGAGCTGTTTTTT. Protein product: CASSLYVNTGELFF.

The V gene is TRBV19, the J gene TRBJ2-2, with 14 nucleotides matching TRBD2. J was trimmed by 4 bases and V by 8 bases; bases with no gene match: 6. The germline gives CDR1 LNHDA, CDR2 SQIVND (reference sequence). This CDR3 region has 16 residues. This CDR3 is CASHGLAGGFTGELFF. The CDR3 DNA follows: TGTGCCAGTCACGGACTAGCGGGAGGATTCACCGGGGAGCTGTTTTTT.

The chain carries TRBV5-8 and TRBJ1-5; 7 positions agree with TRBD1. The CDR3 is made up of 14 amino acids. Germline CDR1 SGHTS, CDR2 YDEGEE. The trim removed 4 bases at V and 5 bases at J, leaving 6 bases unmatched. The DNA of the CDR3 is TGTGCCAGCAGCCTCGACAGGGAATATCAGCCCCAGCATTTT. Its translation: CASSLDREYQPQHF.

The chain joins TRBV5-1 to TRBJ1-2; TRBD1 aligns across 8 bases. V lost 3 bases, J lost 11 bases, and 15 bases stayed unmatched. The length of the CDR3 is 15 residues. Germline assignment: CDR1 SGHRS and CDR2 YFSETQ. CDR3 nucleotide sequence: TGCGCCAGCAGCTCCCGCCCCATCGACAGGGGAGAATACACCTTC. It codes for CASSSRPIDRGEYTF.

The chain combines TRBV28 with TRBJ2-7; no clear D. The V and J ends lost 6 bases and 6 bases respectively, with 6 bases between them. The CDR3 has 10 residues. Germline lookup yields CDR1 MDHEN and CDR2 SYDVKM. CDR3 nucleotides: TGTGCCAGCAGCCGGTTCGAGCAGTACTTC. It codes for CASSRFEQYF. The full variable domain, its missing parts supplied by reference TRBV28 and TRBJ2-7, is DVKVTQSSRYLVKRTGEKVFLECVQDMDHENMFWYRQDPGLGLRLIYFSYDVKMKEKGDIPEGYSVSREKKERFSLILESASTNQTSMYLCASSRFEQYFGPGTRLTVT.

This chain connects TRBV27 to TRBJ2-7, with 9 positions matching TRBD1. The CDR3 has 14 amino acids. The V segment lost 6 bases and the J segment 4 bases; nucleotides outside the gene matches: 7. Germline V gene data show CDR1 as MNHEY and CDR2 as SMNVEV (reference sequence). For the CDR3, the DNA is TGTGCCAGCAGGACCGGGACAGGGATATACGAGCAGTACTTC. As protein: CASRTGTGIYEQYF.

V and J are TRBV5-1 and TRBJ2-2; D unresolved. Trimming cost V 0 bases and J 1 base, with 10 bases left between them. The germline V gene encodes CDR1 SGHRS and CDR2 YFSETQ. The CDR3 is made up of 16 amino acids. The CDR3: CASSLALGWNTGELFF. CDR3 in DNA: TGCGCCAGCAGCTTGGCCCTGGGTTGGAACACCGGGGAGCTGTTTTTT.

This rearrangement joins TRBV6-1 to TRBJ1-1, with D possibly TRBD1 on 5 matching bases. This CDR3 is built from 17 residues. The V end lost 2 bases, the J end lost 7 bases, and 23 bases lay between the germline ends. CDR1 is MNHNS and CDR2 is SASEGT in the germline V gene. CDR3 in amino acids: CASSEFGTRLGTDEAFF. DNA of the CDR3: TGTGCCAGCAGTGAATTCGGAACCCGGTTGGGGACGGATGAAGCTTTCTTT.

The CDR3 here is CASSFQDLGDTFYNEQFF. The CDR3 nucleotides read TGCGCCAGCAGCTTTCAAGACCTAGGGGACACCTTCTACAATGAGCAGTTCTTC. The V gene is TRBV4-1, the J gene TRBJ2-1; the D gene is possibly TRBD1 (6 bases). The germline CDR1 and CDR2 sequences are MGHRA and YSYEKL. The CDR3 runs to 18 residues. Trimming stripped 5 bases from V and 3 bases from J, with 23 bases between.

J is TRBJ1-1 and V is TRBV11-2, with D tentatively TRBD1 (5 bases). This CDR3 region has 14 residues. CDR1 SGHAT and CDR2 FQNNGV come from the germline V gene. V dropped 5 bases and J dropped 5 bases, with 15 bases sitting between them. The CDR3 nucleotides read TGTGCCAGCAGCCAATGGGGGGGTCCAACTGAAGCTTTCTTT. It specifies CASSQWGGPTEAFF.

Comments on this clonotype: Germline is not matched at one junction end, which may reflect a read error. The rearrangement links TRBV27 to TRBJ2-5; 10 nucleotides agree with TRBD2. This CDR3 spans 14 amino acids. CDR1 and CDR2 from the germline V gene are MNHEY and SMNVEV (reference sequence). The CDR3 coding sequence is TGTGCCGGCAGTCCTAGCGGGAGCGGGGAGACCCAGTACTTC. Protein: CAGSPSGSGETQYF.

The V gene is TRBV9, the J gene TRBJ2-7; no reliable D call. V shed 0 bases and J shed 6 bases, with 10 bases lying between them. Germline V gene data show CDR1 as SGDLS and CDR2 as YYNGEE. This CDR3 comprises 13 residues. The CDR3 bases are TGTGCCAGCAGCGTAGGATCACAGTCCGAGCAGTACTTC. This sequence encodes CASSVGSQSEQYF.

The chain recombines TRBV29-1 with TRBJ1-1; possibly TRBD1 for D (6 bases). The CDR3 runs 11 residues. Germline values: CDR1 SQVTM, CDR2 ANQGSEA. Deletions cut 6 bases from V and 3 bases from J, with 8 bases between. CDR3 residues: CSVYRDTEAFF. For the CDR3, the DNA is TGCAGCGTCTACAGGGACACTGAAGCTTTCTTT.

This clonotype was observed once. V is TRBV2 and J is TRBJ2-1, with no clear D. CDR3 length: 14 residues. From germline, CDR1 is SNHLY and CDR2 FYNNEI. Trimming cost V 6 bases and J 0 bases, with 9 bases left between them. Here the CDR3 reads CASRGMGSYNEQFF. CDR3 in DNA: TGTGCCAGCAGGGGGATGGGCTCCTACAATGAGCAGTTCTTC.

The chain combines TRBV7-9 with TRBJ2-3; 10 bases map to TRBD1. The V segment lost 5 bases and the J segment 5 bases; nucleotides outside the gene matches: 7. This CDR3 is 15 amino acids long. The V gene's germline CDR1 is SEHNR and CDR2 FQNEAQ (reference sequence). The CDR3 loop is CASSRQGAGVDTQYF. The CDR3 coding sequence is TGTGCCAGCAGCCGACAGGGGGCTGGTGTAGATACGCAGTATTTT.

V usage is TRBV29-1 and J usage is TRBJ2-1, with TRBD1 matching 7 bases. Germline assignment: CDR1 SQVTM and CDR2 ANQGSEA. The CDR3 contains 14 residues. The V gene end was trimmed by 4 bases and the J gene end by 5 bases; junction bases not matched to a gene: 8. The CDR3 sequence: CSVGTGEFHNEQFF. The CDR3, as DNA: TGCAGCGTTGGAACAGGGGAATTCCACAATGAGCAGTTCTTC.

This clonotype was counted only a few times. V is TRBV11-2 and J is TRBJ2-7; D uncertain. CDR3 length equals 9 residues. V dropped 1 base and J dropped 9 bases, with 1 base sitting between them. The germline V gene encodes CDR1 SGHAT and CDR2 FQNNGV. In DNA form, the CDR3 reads TGTGCCAGCAGCTTAGCGCAGTACTTC. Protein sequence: CASSLAQYF.

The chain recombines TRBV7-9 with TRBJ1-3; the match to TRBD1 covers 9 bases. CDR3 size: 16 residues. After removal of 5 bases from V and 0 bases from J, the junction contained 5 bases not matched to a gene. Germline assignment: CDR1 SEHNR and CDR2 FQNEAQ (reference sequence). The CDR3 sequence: CASSQQGALSGNTIYF. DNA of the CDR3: TGTGCCAGCAGCCAACAGGGGGCCCTCTCTGGAAACACCATATATTTT.

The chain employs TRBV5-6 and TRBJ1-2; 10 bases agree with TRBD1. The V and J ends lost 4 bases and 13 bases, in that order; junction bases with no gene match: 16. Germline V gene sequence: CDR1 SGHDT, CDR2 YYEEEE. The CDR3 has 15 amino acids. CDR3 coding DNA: TGTGCCAGCAGCATTGCCGGGACAGGGGTAGTGTACAGCACCTTC. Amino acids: CASSIAGTGVVYSTF.

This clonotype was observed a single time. This chain's CDR3 is CASSGRPGDPGELFF. The CDR3 region has the DNA TGTGCCAGCAGCGGCAGGCCAGGGGACCCCGGGGAGCTGTTTTTT. This chain connects TRBV7-2 to TRBJ2-2; maybe TRBD1 (6 bases). Germline CDR1 and CDR2: SGHTA and FQGNSA. The CDR3 runs to 15 residues. The V gene lost 5 bases and the J gene lost 6 bases, with 16 bases spanning the gap.